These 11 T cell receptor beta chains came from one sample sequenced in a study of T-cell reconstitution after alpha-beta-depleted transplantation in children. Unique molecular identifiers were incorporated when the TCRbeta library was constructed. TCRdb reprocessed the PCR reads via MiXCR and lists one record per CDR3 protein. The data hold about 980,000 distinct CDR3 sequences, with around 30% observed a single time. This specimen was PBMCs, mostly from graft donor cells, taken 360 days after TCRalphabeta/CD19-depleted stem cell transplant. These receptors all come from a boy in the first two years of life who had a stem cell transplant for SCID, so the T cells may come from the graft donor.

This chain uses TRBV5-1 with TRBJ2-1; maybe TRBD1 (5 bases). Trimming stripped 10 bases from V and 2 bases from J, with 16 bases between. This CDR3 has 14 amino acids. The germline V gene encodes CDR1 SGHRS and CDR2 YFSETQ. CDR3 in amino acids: CAGAPGYPYNEQFF. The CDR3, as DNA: TGCGCCGGCGCCCCAGGGTATCCCTACAATGAGCAGTTCTTC.

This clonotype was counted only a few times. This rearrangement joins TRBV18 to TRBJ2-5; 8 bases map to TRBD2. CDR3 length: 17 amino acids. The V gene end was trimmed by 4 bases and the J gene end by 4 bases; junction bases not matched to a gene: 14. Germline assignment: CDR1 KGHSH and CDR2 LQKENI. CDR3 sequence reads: CASSLPKGTRGRETQYF. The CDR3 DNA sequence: TGTGCCAGCTCACTACCGAAGGGGACTAGGGGACGAGAGACCCAGTACTTC.

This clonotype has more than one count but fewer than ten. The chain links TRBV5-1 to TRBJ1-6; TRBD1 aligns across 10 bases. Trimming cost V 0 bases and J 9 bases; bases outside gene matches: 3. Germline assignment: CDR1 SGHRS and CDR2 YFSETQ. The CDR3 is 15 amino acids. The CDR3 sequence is CASSLVDRGISPLHF. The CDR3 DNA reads TGCGCCAGCAGCTTGGTGGACAGGGGGATTTCACCCCTCCACTTT.

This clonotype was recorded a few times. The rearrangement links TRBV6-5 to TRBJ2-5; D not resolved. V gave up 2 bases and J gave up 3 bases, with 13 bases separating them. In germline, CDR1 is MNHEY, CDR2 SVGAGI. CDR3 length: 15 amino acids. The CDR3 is CASSYGRATEETQYF. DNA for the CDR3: TGTGCCAGCAGTTACGGTAGGGCGACGGAAGAGACCCAGTACTTC.

CDR3 DNA sequence: TGTGCCATCAGCCGCGTTGGAAGGTCCAATGAGCAGTTCTTC. Translating it yields CAISRVGRSNEQFF. V usage is TRBV10-3 and J usage is TRBJ2-1; D is unresolved. The CDR3 is 14 amino acids. CDR1 is ENHRY and CDR2 is SYGVKD in the germline V gene. Trimming pared 6 bases from V and 6 bases from J, leaving 15 bases between.

The CDR3 nucleotides read TGTGCCAGCAGCTTAGCTTTTCTGGGGGGCGAAGGAGAGACCCAGTACTTC. Translating it yields CASSLAFLGGEGETQYF. V and J are TRBV7-6 and TRBJ2-5; D could derive from TRBD1 or TRBD2 (6 bases each). The V gene's germline CDR1 is SGHVS and CDR2 FNYEAQ. The CDR3 has 17 amino acids. Trimming removed 0 bases from V and 4 bases from J, with 18 bases in between.

The CDR3 nucleotides are TGTGCCAGCAGCTTAGGGATACGGACAGCCTACGAGCAGTACTTC. It translates to CASSLGIRTAYEQYF. This chain connects TRBV7-2 to TRBJ2-7; D possibly corresponds to TRBD1 (6 bases). V dropped 1 base and J dropped 2 bases, with 12 bases sitting between them. The length of the CDR3 is 15 residues. Germline CDR1 and CDR2: SGHTA and FQGNSA.

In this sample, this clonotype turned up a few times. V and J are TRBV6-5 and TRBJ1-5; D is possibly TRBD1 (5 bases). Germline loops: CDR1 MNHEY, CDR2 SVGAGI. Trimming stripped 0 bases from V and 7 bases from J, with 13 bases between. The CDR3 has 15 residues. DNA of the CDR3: TGTGCCAGCAGTTACTCGGGGCGGGGGAACCAGCCCCAGCATTTT. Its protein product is CASSYSGRGNQPQHF.

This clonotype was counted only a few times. For the CDR3, the DNA is TGTGCCAGCAGTCCAGATAGCCAAACCGGGACGATCTACAATGAGCAGTTCTTC. Its protein product is CASSPDSQTGTIYNEQFF. The chain is built from TRBV6-1 and TRBJ2-1; the D gene could be TRBD1 or TRBD2 (5 bases each). The CDR3 loop spans 18 amino acids. Trimming cost V 5 bases and J 3 bases, with 23 bases left between them. Germline V lookup: CDR1 MNHNS, CDR2 SASEGT.

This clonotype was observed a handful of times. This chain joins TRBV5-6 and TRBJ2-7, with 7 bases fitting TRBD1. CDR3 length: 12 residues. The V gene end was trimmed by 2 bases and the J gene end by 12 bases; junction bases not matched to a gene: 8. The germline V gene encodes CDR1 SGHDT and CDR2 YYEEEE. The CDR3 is CASSFGQVDTYF. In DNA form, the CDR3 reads TGTGCCAGCAGCTTCGGACAGGTAGATACGTACTTC.

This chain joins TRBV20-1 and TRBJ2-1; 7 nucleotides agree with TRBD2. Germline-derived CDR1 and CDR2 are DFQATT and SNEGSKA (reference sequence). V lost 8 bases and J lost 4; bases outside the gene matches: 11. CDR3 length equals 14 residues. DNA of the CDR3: TGCAGTCCCTCGAGAGCGGGATCTTACAATGAGCAGTTCTTC. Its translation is CSPSRAGSYNEQFF.